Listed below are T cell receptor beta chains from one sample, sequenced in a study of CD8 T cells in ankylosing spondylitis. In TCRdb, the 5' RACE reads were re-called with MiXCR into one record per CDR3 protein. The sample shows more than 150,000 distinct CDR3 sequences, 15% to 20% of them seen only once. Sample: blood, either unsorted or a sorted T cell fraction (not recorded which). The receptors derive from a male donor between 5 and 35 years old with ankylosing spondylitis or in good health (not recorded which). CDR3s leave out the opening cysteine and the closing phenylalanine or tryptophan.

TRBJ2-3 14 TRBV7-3 ASSLWGRVSSDTQY
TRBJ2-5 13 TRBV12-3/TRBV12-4 ASSSSDIWGETQY
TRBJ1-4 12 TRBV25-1 ASSEDQNREKLF
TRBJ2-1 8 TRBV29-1 SVDSGEQF
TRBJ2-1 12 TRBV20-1 SASGELAYNEQF
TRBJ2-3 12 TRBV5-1 ASSSREEGDTQY
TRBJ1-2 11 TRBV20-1 SFDGGAGYGYT
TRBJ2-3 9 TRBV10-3 AISEGDTQY
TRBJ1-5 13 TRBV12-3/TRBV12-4 ASRSTRNSNQPQH
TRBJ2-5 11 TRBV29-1 SVEGQIQETQY
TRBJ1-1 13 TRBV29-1 SVEGQGWENTEAF
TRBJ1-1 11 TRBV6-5 ASSYPQGTEAF
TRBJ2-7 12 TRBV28 ASSKPGLGDEQY
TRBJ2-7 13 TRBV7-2 ASSLLALAAYEQY